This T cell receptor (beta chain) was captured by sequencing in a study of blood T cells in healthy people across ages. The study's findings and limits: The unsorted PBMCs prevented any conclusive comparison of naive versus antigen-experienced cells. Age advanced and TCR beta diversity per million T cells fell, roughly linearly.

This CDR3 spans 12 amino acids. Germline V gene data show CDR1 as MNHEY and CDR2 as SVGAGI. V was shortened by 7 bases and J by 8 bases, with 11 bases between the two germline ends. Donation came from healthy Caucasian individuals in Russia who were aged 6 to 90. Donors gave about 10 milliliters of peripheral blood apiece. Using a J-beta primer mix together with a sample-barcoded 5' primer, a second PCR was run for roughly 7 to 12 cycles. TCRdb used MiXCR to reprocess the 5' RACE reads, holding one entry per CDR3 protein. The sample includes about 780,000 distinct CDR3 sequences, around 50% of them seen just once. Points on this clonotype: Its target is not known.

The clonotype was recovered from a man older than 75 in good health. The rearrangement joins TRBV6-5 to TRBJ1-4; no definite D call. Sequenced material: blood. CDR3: CASTGPGEKLFF. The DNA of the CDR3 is TGTGCCAGCACCGGCCCGGGGGAAAAACTGTTTTTT.